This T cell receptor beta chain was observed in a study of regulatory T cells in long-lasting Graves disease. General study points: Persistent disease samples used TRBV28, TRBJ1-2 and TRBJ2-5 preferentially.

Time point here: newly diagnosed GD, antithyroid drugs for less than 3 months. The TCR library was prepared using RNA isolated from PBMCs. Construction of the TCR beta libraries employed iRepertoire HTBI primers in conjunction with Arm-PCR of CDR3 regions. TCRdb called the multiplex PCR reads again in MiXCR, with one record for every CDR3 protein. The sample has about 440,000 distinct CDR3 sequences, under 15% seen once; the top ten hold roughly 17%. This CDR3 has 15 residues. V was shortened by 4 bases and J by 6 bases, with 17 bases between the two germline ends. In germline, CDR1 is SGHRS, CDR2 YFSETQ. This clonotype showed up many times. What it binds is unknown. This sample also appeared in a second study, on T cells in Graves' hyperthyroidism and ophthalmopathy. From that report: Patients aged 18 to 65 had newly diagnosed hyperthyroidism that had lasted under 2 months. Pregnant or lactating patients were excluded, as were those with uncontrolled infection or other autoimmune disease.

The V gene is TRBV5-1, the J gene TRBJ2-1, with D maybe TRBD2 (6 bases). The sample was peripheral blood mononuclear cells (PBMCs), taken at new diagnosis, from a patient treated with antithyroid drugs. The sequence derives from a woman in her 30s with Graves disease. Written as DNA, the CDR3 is TGCGCCAGCAGCGCGAGGGGTCCGGAGGGCAATGAGCAGTTCTTC. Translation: CASSARGPEGNEQFF.